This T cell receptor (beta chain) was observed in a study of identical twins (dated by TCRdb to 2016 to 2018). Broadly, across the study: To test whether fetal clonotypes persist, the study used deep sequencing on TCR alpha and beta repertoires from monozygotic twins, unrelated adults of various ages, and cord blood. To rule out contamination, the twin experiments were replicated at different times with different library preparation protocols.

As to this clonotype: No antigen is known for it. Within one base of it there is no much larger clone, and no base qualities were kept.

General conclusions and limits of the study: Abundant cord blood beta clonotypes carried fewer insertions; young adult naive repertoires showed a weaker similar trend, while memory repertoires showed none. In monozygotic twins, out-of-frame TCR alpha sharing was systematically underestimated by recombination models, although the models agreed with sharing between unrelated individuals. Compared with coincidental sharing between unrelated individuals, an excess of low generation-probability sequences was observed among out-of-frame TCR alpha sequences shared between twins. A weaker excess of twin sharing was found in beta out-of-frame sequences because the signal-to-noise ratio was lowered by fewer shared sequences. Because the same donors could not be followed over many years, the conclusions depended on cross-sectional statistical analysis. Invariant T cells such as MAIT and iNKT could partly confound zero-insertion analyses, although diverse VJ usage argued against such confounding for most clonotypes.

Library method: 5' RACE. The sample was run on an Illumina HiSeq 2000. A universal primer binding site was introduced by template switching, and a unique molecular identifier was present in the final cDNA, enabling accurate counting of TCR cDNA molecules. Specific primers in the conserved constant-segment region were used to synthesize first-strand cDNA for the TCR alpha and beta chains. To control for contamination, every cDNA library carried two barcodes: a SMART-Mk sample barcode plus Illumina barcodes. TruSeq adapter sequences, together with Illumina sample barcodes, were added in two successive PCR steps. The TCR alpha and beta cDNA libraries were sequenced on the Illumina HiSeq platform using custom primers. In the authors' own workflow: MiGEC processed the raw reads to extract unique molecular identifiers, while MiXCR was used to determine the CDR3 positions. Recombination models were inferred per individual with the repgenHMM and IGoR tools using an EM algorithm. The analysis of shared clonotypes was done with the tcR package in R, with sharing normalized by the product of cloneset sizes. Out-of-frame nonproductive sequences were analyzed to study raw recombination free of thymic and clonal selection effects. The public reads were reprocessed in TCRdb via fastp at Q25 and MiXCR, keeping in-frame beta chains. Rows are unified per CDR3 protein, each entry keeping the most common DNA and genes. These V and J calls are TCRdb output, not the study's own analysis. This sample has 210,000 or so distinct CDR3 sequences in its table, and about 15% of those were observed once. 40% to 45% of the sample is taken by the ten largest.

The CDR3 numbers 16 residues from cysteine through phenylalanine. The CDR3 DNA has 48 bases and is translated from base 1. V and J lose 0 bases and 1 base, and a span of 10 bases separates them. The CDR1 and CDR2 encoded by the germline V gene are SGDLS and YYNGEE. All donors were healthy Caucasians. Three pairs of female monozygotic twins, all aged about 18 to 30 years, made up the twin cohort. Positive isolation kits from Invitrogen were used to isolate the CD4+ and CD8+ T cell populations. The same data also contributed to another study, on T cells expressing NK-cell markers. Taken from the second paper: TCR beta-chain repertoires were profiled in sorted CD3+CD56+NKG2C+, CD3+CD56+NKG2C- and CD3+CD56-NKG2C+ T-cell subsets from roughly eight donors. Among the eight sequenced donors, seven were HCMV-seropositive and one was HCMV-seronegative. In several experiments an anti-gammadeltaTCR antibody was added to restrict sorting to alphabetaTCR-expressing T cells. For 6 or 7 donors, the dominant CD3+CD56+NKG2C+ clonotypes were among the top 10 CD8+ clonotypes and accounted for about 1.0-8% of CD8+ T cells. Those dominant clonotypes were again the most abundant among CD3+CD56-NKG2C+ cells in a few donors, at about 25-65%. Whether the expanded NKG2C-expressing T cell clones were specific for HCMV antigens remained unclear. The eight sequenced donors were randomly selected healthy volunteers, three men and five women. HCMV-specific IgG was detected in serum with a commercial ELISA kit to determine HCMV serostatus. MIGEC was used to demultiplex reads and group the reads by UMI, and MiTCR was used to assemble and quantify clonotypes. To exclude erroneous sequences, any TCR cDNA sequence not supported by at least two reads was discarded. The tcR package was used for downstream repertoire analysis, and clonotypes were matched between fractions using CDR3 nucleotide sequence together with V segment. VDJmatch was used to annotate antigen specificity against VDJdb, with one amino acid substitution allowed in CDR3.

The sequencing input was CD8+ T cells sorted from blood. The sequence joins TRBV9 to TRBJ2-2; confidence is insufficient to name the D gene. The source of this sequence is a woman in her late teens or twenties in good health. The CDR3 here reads CASSVASRVNTGELFF. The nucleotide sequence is TGTGCCAGCAGCGTAGCGAGCAGAGTGAACACCGGGGAGCTGTTTTTT.